This record concerns one T cell receptor (beta chain) sequence. PCR used 60 Vbeta primers and 13 Jbeta primers. The repertoire was sequenced with immunoSEQ multiplex PCR; TCRdb's copy has only in-frame clones and lacks some. The sample has 120,000 to 150,000 clones; around 76% are singletons. The CDR3 length is 14 residues. These data are taken from a study of cytomegalovirus exposure and HLA in healthy donors. This rearrangement joins TRBV21-1 to TRBJ2-7; the table's D call of TRBD1 was not tested on the DNA. TRBV21-1 is designated a pseudogene. Sequenced material: PBMCs. This TCR was recovered from a male donor in good health and CMV-seronegative. The CDR3 DNA reads TGTGCCACCCTTGAGAGGGGGCTAAGCGACGAGCAGTACTTC. It encodes CATLERGLSDEQYF.